This TCR beta chain was sequenced for a study of T-cell reconstitution after alpha-beta-depleted transplantation in children. Study-level findings and limits: As was reported, about two months after transplant, alpha-beta T cells came from several hundred expanded graft clones.

Unique molecular identifiers were incorporated during preparation of the TCRbeta library. TCRdb recomputed calls from the PCR reads with MiXCR, one row per CDR3 protein. Among 500,000 to 650,000 distinct CDR3 sequences listed, roughly an eighth were seen once. V lost 3 bases, J lost 7 bases, and 14 bases stayed unmatched. CDR1 is SGHAT, CDR2 FQNNGV, per germline. CDR3 length: 17 amino acids. In this sample, this clonotype turned up a few times. Its antigen is unidentified. The sequence was collected from a female patient aged 2-9 years who had a stem cell transplant for aplastic anemia, so the T cells may come from the graft donor. The sequenced sample was PBMCs, mostly from graft donor cells, obtained 180 days after TCRalphabeta/CD19-depleted stem cell transplant. This sequence joins TRBV11-2 and TRBJ2-2, with 7 bases fitting TRBD2. This chain's CDR3 is CASSFRPSGGYSGELFF. In DNA, the CDR3 is TGTGCCAGCAGCTTCAGACCCTCCGGGGGGTACAGCGGGGAGCTGTTTTTT.